The sequence of this T cell receptor (beta chain) was determined in a study of neurological immune-mediated disorders. Findings and caveats of the study: TCR clonal expansion peaked in HTLV-1-associated myelopathy patients and was lowest in multiple sclerosis patients.

V dropped 1 base and J dropped 5 bases, with 8 bases sitting between them. Looked up from germline, CDR1 is DFQATT and CDR2 is SNEGSKA (reference sequence). The CDR3 totals 12 residues. The table lists this clonotype with many counts. Its antigen is as yet unknown. TCRdb re-derived calls from the 5' RACE reads in MiXCR, one entry per CDR3 protein. The sample includes roughly 88,000 distinct CDR3 sequences, roughly 3.5% seen only once; the top ten take 2.5% to 3%. The rearrangement uses TRBV20-1 and TRBJ2-5; D remains ambiguous. The sample taken for sequencing was PBMCs. The receptor's source is a woman aged 45-65 years with multiple sclerosis. As DNA, the CDR3 is TGCAGTGCTAGAGGATGGGATGAGACCCAGTACTTC. Translating it yields CSARGWDETQYF.